These T cell receptor beta chains were read from a single sample in a study of cytomegalovirus exposure and HLA in healthy donors. Measured with immunoSEQ multiplex PCR; TCRdb has only the in-frame clones, and not every one. Of fewer than 250,000 clones listed, 85% to 90% are singletons. The sample comprised PBMCs. The receptors here all came from a young man in good health and CMV-seronegative. CDR3s include the opening cysteine and the closing phenylalanine or tryptophan. Rows may omit the clone size; those that give it use once, few, many or a size class.

v_call	j_call	clone_size	cdr3_aa
TRBV29-1	TRBJ2-7	NA	CSVDTGTDYEQYF
TRBV4-3	TRBJ2-3	NA	CASSKEGLALDTQYF
TRBV5-1	TRBJ2-7	once	CASSTGTLYEQYF
TRBV27	NA	NA	CASRSYSASSYEQYF
TRBV10-1	TRBJ2-3	NA	CASTRTGPDTQYF
TRBV27	TRBJ1-2	NA	CASSLQTGFGYTF
TRBV4-1	TRBJ1-4	NA	CASRGRGTNEKLFF
TRBV9	TRBJ1-2	NA	CASSVAQGNYGYTF
TRBV10-2	TRBJ2-7	few	CASRAGREGYEQYF
TRBV5-6	TRBJ1-2	NA	CASSLGQVYGYTF
TRBV7-9	TRBJ2-5	many	CASSPATSSETQYF
TRBV4-3	TRBJ2-5	NA	CASSQGLAGRETQYF
TRBV7-9	TRBJ2-1	once	CASSPGTSGGEYNEQFF
TRBV4-2	TRBJ1-2	NA	CASEHGQGRGGYTF
TRBV27	TRBJ1-1	few	CASALGAGTEAFF
TRBV18	TRBJ2-4	NA	CASSPTGILAKNIQYF
TRBV28	TRBJ2-5	few	CASSPPGTGGAEGVETQYF
TRBV30	TRBJ2-7	NA	CAWSTSGGWSIDEQYF
TRBV11-3	TRBJ2-3	NA	CASSLGLAGVSDTQYF
TRBV10-3	TRBJ2-7	few	CAISEPGTSGTYEYF
TRBV28	TRBJ2-7	NA	CASAPSQISYEQYF
TRBV7-9	TRBJ2-2	few	CASSPGGTSGELFF
TRBV5-8	TRBJ1-1	NA	CASIIPTGGKADTEAFF
TRBV5-4	TRBJ1-6	few	CASSLYPGVGNSPLHF
TRBV28	TRBJ1-1	NA	CASSFGVMNTEAFF
TRBV4-1	TRBJ1-1	NA	CASSQEGPGGQAFF
TRBV6-5	TRBJ2-5	NA	CASSSLPLAGGQGDF
TRBV19	TRBJ2-3	NA	CASSIDLLRIATYTQYF
TRBV6-5	TRBJ2-1	NA	CASSQSRYNEQFF
TRBV7-2	TRBJ2-5	NA	CASSPSLALSQETQYF
TRBV11-3	TRBJ2-7	NA	CASSLDEYEQYF
TRBV4-1	TRBJ1-5	NA	CASRGESHQPQHF
TRBV29-1	TRBJ2-3	NA	CSGELSSTDTQYF
TRBV9	TRBJ2-2	once	CASSSLGELFF
TRBV19	TRBJ1-4	NA	CASSRTGTGDYEKLFF
TRBV7-9	TRBJ1-4	once	CASSSGTGDFKLFF
TRBV28	TRBJ1-5	NA	CASSSSTGWGQPQHF
TRBV15	TRBJ2-3	once	CATSGPKTSGDANTQYF
TRBV5-5	TRBJ2-7	NA	CASSPGQVVSYEQYF
TRBV14	TRBJ2-7	NA	CASSLGTGTYEQYF
TRBV6-4	TRBJ2-3	NA	CASQPIVDTQYF
TRBV5-1	TRBJ1-3	NA	CASSLKGPVGVSGNTIYF
TRBV6-5	TRBJ2-5	NA	CASSHGDRGKTQYF
TRBV18	TRBJ1-2	NA	CASSRPGTGDGYTF